This T cell receptor (beta chain) is drawn from a study of cytomegalovirus exposure and HLA in healthy donors. Findings and caveats of the study: In vitro checks showed that a few CMV-associated chains really do target CMV antigens.

On this clone itself: Its target is not known.

Both 60 Vbeta primers and 13 Jbeta primers went into the PCR. Only in-frame clones appear in the TCRdb table, and some are missing; sequencing was by immunoSEQ multiplex PCR. Among 150,000 to 200,000 clones listed, about three quarters were seen once. This receptor was identified in a woman in her thirties in good health and CMV-seronegative. The sample comprised PBMCs.

The CDR3 protein is CASSPGHSIYSGNTIYF. The CDR3 DNA reads TGTGCCAGCTCACCGGGTCACAGCATCTACTCTGGAAACACCATATATTTT. The chain uses TRBV18 and TRBJ1-3; D ambiguous. CDR3 length: 17 residues. In germline, CDR1 is KGHSH, CDR2 LQKENI. V was trimmed by 3 bases and J by 0 bases, leaving 15 bases between them.